This T cell receptor beta chain originates from a study of blood T cell repertoires in COVID-19. Study context: The origin of the acute and convalescent COVID-19 samples was the United States, Italy and Spain.

Here immunoSEQ multiplex PCR was the method, and the copy in TCRdb shows in-frame clones only, minus some. The table shows 220,000 or so clones, with 85% to 90% occurring only once. Cohort assignment relied on participant-reported clinical history. This clonotype was sampled from a man aged 30-40 years who had been exposed to COVID-19. Sequenced: PBMCs or T cells enriched from blood (not recorded which).

The CDR3 sequence: CATGAISVGNEQYF. The CDR3 DNA follows: TGTGCCACGGGAGCCATTTCAGTCGGGAACGAGCAGTACTTC. This rearrangement joins TRBV10-3 to TRBJ2-7; D is possibly TRBD2 (6 bases). The V and J ends lost 10 bases and 5 bases respectively, with 21 bases between them. This CDR3 contains 14 residues. Per germline, CDR1 ENHRY and CDR2 SYGVKD.